This T cell receptor beta chain was sequenced in a study of breast tumors, draining lymph nodes, adjacent tissues. CDR1 is SEHNR, CDR2 FQNEAQ, per germline (reference sequence). V trimming: 5 bases; J trimming: 3 bases; junction bases outside the gene matches: 9. The CDR3 has 16 residues. The lymph nodes were axillary draining lymph nodes from breast cancer patients. A single record per CDR3 protein comes from TCRdb applying MiXCR to the multiplex PCR reads. Of about 180,000 distinct CDR3 sequences listed, roughly 30% are singletons. The V call is TRBV7-9, the J call TRBJ2-1; 8 nucleotides line up with TRBD1. Sequenced: axillary lymph node tissue. The TCR comes from a female donor with breast cancer. Some clones in this sample may be carry-over from other donors' samples. DNA of the CDR3: TGTGCCAGCAGCCCGGACAGGGAGAGTGGCTACAATGAGCAGTTCTTC. Encoded protein: CASSPDRESGYNEQFF.